These 12 T cell receptor beta chains were sequenced from one sample in a study of blood T cell repertoires in COVID-19. The protocol was immunoSEQ multiplex PCR, while the TCRdb copy is restricted to in-frame clones and leaves out a portion. Here the sample spans hundreds of thousands of clones, 81% being singletons. The specimen was peripheral blood. The receptors were gathered from an elderly woman with acute or convalescent COVID-19.

This clone appeared a few times. The chain joins TRBV11-2 to TRBJ2-1; TRBD2 matches at 12 bases. CDR3 length equals 18 residues. V dropped 3 bases and J dropped 1; count of bases not matched to a gene: 7. Germline V gives CDR1 SGHAT, CDR2 FQNNGV. As DNA, the CDR3 is TGTGCCAGCAGCTTGTCTAGCGGGAGGGCCGCGTCCTACAATGAGCAGTTCTTC. Protein sequence: CASSLSSGRAASYNEQFF.

The J gene is TRBJ1-4, the V gene TRBV5-1; TRBD1 matches at 9 bases. V shed 4 bases and J 8 bases; nucleotides not matched to a gene: 12. The CDR3 is 16 amino acids. Per the germline V gene, CDR1 is SGHRS and CDR2 is YFSETQ. The CDR3 region is CASSPISGTGLEKLFF. CDR3 DNA: TGCGCCAGCAGCCCAATAAGCGGGACAGGGCTGGAAAAACTGTTTTTT. Using reference TRBV5-1 and TRBJ1-4 for the parts outside the CDR3, the full variable domain is KAGVTQTPRYLIKTRGQQVTLSCSPISGHRSVSWYQQTPGQGLQFLFEYFSETQRNKGNFPGRFSGRQFSNSRSEMNVSTLELGDSALYLCASSPISGTGLEKLFFGSGTQLSVL.

This clone appeared once. The CDR3 reads CASSLGQGGMNTEAFF. CDR3 coding DNA: TGCGCCAGCAGCTTGGGGCAGGGGGGAATGAACACTGAAGCTTTCTTT. V gene TRBV5-1 combines with J gene TRBJ1-1, with 7 bases aligning to TRBD1. The CDR3 runs to 16 residues. Germline CDR1 is SGHRS and CDR2 is YFSETQ. V gave up 0 bases and J gave up 0 bases; unmatched junction bases: 5.

The rearrangement uses TRBV5-1 and TRBJ2-7; 10 bases line up with TRBD2. CDR1 is SGHRS and CDR2 is YFSETQ in the germline V gene. The CDR3 covers 15 residues. J lost 6 bases, V lost 4 bases, and 10 bases had no gene match. CDR3: CASSQGGTSAGEQYF. CDR3 coding DNA: TGCGCCAGCAGCCAGGGGGGGACTAGCGCGGGCGAGCAGTACTTC.

The sample holds one count of this clone. The V call is TRBV9, the J call TRBJ1-1; D is ambiguous. The CDR3 is 15 amino acids. Trimming shortened V by 4 bases and J by 1 base, and 14 bases separated the two germline ends. Germline loops: CDR1 SGDLS, CDR2 YYNGEE. For the CDR3, the DNA is TGTGCCAGCAGCCCCGCTAGCGTTCCGAACACTGAAGCTTTCTTT. As protein: CASSPASVPNTEAFF.

The chain has TRBV30 and TRBJ2-5; the match to TRBD1 covers 11 bases. With 8 bases clipped from V and 4 bases from J, the junction kept 12 bases outside the gene matches. The CDR3 has 15 amino acids. The germline CDR1 and CDR2 sequences are GTSNPN and SVGIG (reference sequence). The CDR3 bases are TGTGCCGGCATGCCGGGACAGGGGGTGTTAGAGACCCAGTACTTC. Translated: CAGMPGQGVLETQYF.

This clone turned up a few times. This chain uses TRBV21-1 with TRBJ1-2; the table's D call, TRBD1, has no DNA check behind it. TRBV21-1 is annotated as a pseudogene. This CDR3 has 13 residues. DNA of the CDR3: TGTGCCAGCAGCAAAGCAGGGGCCTATGGCTACACCTTC. Its protein is CASSKAGAYGYTF.

With respect to this clone: A junction end diverges from the germline sequence, so it may reflect a read error. The CDR3 DNA is TGTGCCAGCAGCTTAAGTCCGGGGAACAGCGGGGAGCTGTTTTTT. Its translation: CASSLSPGNSGELFF. The chain carries TRBV7-3 and TRBJ2-2, with D tentatively TRBD2 (5 bases). The CDR3 is 15 residues long. The germline gives CDR1 SGHTA, CDR2 FQGTGA.

The rearrangement joins TRBV5-1 to TRBJ2-7, with D possibly matching TRBD1 (6 bases). This CDR3 is built from 14 residues. Germline CDR1 reads SGHRS; CDR2 reads YFSETQ. Trimming removed 4 bases from V and 2 bases from J, with 13 bases in between. The CDR3: CASSINWGPYEQYF. The CDR3, as DNA: TGCGCCAGCAGCATAAATTGGGGGCCCTACGAGCAGTACTTC.

The chain has TRBV6-5 and TRBJ1-4; the D gene is possibly TRBD1 (5 bases). This CDR3 spans 13 amino acids. Germline CDR1 reads MNHEY; CDR2 reads SVGAGI. V gave up 6 bases and J gave up 8 bases, with 13 bases separating them. CDR3 amino acids: CASRPGGGEKLFF. Written as DNA, the CDR3 is TGTGCCAGCAGGCCGGGGGGAGGGGAAAAACTGTTTTTT.

The J gene is TRBJ2-5, the V gene TRBV11-2; possibly TRBD2 for D (6 bases). V was pared by 2 bases and J by 4 bases, with 11 bases between. Germline CDR1 is SGHAT and CDR2 is FQNNGV. The CDR3 totals 14 residues. CDR3 in DNA: TGTGCCAGCAGCTTATGGGCGGGAACAGAGACCCAGTACTTC. This encodes CASSLWAGTETQYF.

The chain recombines TRBV3-1 (or the pseudogene TRBV3-2) with TRBJ1-1; 9 bases are shared with TRBD1. CDR3 length: 16 amino acids. The germline V gene has CDR1 LGHDT and CDR2 YNNKEL (reference sequence). J was trimmed by 1 base and V by 2 bases; bases with no gene match: 5. The CDR3 here is CASSQSLGQGNTEAFF. The CDR3 nucleotides read TGTGCCAGCAGCCAATCTTTGGGACAGGGGAACACTGAAGCTTTCTTT.